A single sample gave rise to the 32 T cell receptor beta chains below, sequenced in a study of T cell clones after liver transplantation. The method was immunoSEQ multiplex PCR; TCRdb's version includes in-frame clones alone and lacks a portion of them. The profile shows about 99,000 clones, around four fifths of them singletons. The sample consisted of CD4+ T cells from blood, taken 47 months after liver transplant. The receptors were sampled from a human patient who received a liver transplant. Certain T cells may be donor cells from the graft.

V usage is TRBV18 and J usage is TRBJ1-2; 8 bases line up with TRBD1. The CDR3 loop spans 14 amino acids. With 3 bases clipped from V and 5 bases from J, the junction kept 5 bases outside the gene matches. Germline loops: CDR1 KGHSH, CDR2 LQKENI. In DNA, the CDR3 is TGTGCCAGCTCACCGACAGGGGCAGGGTATGGCTACACCTTC. Its protein product is CASSPTGAGYGYTF.

J is TRBJ2-5 and V is TRBV7-2; a possible D gene is TRBD2 (5 bases). Deletions cut 6 bases from V and 4 bases from J, with 15 bases between. CDR1 and CDR2 (germline): SGHTA, FQGNSA. The CDR3 has 14 residues. The CDR3 sequence is CASRIGGPGETQYF. CDR3 sequence (DNA): TGTGCCAGCAGAATAGGAGGCCCTGGAGAGACCCAGTACTTC.

In this sample, this clone turned up once. The V gene is TRBV7-8, the J gene TRBJ1-5; possible D gene TRBD1, 5 bases. Germline V CDR1 and CDR2: SGHVS, FQNEAQ. Deletions cut 3 bases from V and 2 bases from J, with 11 bases between. This CDR3 contains 15 residues. CDR3 DNA: TGTGCCAGCAGCTTCCAAGGGGCTGGCAATCAGCCCCAGCATTTT. Translating it yields CASSFQGAGNQPQHF.

The chain has TRBV7-6 and TRBJ2-4; no reliable D call. Trimming removed 2 bases from V and 3 bases from J, with 8 bases in between. CDR1 is SGHVS, CDR2 FNYEAQ, per germline. The CDR3 length is 14 residues. The DNA of the CDR3 is TGTGCCAGCAGCTTATCCTTGTACAAAAACATTCAGTACTTC. Translation gives CASSLSLYKNIQYF. The whole variable domain, remainder taken from reference TRBV7-6 and TRBJ2-4, is GAGVSQSPRYKVTKRGQDVALRCDPISGHVSLYWYRQALGQGPEFLTYFNYEAQQDKSGLPNDRFSAERPEGSISTLTIQRTEQRDSAMYRCASSLSLYKNIQYFGAGTRLSVL.

The chain uses TRBV18 and TRBJ1-5; 9 nucleotides match TRBD1. This CDR3 has 14 residues. Germline V CDR1 and CDR2: KGHSH, LQKENI. The V segment lost 5 bases and the J segment 7 bases; nucleotides outside the gene matches: 6. CDR3 sequence reads: CASSNRTGEQPQHF. In DNA, the CDR3 is TGTGCCAGCTCAAACAGGACAGGGGAACAGCCCCAGCATTTT.

The genes are TRBV5-4 and TRBJ1-6, with D uncertain. Germline values: CDR1 SGHNT, CDR2 YYREEE (reference sequence). CDR3 length: 13 residues. Trimming removed 3 bases from V and 13 bases from J, with 14 bases in between. In nucleotides, the CDR3 is TGTGCCAGCAGCTCCACGACCACGGGTCCCCTCCACTTT. It specifies CASSSTTTGPLHF.

The chain couples TRBV6-4 to TRBJ2-1; D ambiguous. Germline values: CDR1 MRHNA, CDR2 SNTAGT. This CDR3 has 15 residues. V was trimmed by 1 base and J by 0 bases, leaving 7 bases between them. This chain's CDR3 is CASSDWSTSYNEQFF. As DNA, the CDR3 is TGTGCCAGCAGTGACTGGTCAACCTCCTACAATGAGCAGTTCTTC.

The genes are TRBV7-3 and TRBJ2-5; the D gene is possibly TRBD2 (6 bases). CDR1 is SGHTA, CDR2 FQGTGA, per germline. V dropped 5 bases and J dropped 5 bases, with 15 bases sitting between them. The CDR3 has 14 amino acids. The CDR3 region has the DNA TGTGCCAGCAGCCAGACTAGTATTGGGGAGACCCAGTACTTC. This codes for CASSQTSIGETQYF.

This clone has a handful of counts. The rearrangement links TRBV6-1 to TRBJ2-1, with D perhaps matching TRBD2 (6 bases). CDR1 and CDR2 (germline): MNHNS, SASEGT. This CDR3 has 14 residues. V lost 8 bases and J 7 bases, leaving 18 bases between the germline ends. The CDR3 coding sequence is TGTGCCAGCGCGGGGCCAGGGAGACGGAATGAGCAGTTCTTC. It codes for CASAGPGRRNEQFF.

This clone was observed a handful of times. The chain joins TRBV4-3 to TRBJ2-3, with TRBD2 matching 9 bases. This CDR3 spans 16 amino acids. Germline lookup yields CDR1 LGHNA and CDR2 YSLEER. Trimming took 3 bases from V and 2 from J; bases not matched to a gene: 6. The DNA of the CDR3 is TGCGCCAGCAGCCATGCCAGGACTAGCGCCACAGATACGCAGTATTTT. Protein: CASSHARTSATDTQYF.

The chain couples TRBV7-2 to TRBJ2-7; possible D gene TRBD2, 5 bases. Trimming took 8 bases from V and 2 from J, leaving 22 bases between them. From germline, CDR1 is SGHTA and CDR2 FQGNSA. The CDR3 is 16 residues long. For the CDR3, the DNA is TGTGCCAGCTCCCCCCGGTGGGGAGAGACACCCTACGAGCAGTACTTC. Its protein product is CASSPRWGETPYEQYF.

With regard to this clone: The same CDR3 arises from other DNA sequences in this sample as well. This sequence joins TRBV9 and TRBJ2-2; D is unresolved. The CDR3 is 14 amino acids. Germline CDR1 and CDR2: SGDLS and YYNGEE. V lost 1 base, J lost 1 base, and 5 bases lay in between. The CDR3 DNA reads TGTGCCAGCAGCGTAACGGGGAACACCGGGGAGCTGTTTTTT. As protein: CASSVTGNTGELFF.

The genes are TRBV12-5 and TRBJ2-1, with D possibly TRBD1 on 6 matching bases. Germline CDR1 is LGHNT and CDR2 is FRNRAP. V gave up 0 bases and J gave up 10 bases, with 10 bases separating them. CDR3 length: 13 amino acids. CDR3 nucleotides: TGTGCTAGTGGTTTGGTAAGTGGGGGCGAGCAGTTCTTC. It is translated as CASGLVSGGEQFF.

The J gene is TRBJ2-1, the V gene TRBV7-2; D remains unclear. Trimming pared 4 bases from V and 6 bases from J, leaving 10 bases between. This CDR3 comprises 13 residues. Germline V lookup: CDR1 SGHTA, CDR2 FQGNSA. For the CDR3, the DNA is TGTGCCAGCAGCTCCTATACCATCAATGAGCAGTTCTTC. Protein product: CASSSYTINEQFF. Together with reference TRBV7-2 and TRBJ2-1, the CDR3 gives the full variable domain: GAGVSQSPSNKVTEKGKDVELRCDPISGHTALYWYRQSLGQGLEFLIYFQGNSAPDKSGLPSDRFSAERTGGSVSTLTIQRTQQEDSAVYLCASSSYTINEQFFGPGTRLTVL.

This chain connects TRBV15 to TRBJ2-5; 7 bases map to TRBD1. The CDR3 has 16 residues. V lost 5 bases and J lost 5; bases outside the gene matches: 14. The germline CDR1 and CDR2 sequences are LNHNV and YYDKDF (reference sequence). The chain's CDR3 is CATSRDLRGRRETQYF. The CDR3, as DNA: TGTGCCACCAGCCGCGATCTAAGGGGGCGCAGGGAGACCCAGTACTTC.

This chain's CDR3 is CASTPLTSGSYEQYF. The CDR3 nucleotides read TGTGCCAGCACCCCCTTGACTAGCGGCTCCTACGAGCAGTACTTC. This chain links TRBV28 with TRBJ2-7, with 9 bases aligning to TRBD2. CDR1 and CDR2 (germline): MDHEN, SYDVKM. Trimming removed 7 bases from V and 0 bases from J; junction bases left unmatched: 7. The CDR3 has 15 amino acids.

The chain recombines TRBV7-9 with TRBJ1-4; 9 positions agree with TRBD1. Losses at the gene ends were 5 bases for V and 7 bases for J; bases not matched to a gene: 14. Germline CDR1 SEHNR, CDR2 FQNEAQ (reference sequence). CDR3 length: 17 residues. Written as DNA, the CDR3 is TGTGCCAGCAGCCCCCGGACAGGGGTGGCCTGGGTTGAAAAACTGTTTTTT. This translates into CASSPRTGVAWVEKLFF.

The rearrangement links TRBV7-9 to TRBJ1-6; 7 positions match TRBD1. V lost 1 base to trimming and J lost 3 bases; unmatched junction nucleotides: 3. The germline CDR1 and CDR2 sequences are SEHNR and FQNEAQ (reference sequence). The CDR3 runs to 16 residues. CDR3 coding DNA: TGTGCCAGCAGCTTAGGACAGGGTTTCTATAATTCACCCCTCCACTTT. Translating it yields CASSLGQGFYNSPLHF.

The rearrangement links TRBV7-2 to TRBJ2-1; D unresolved. The CDR3 consists of 13 residues. CDR1 is SGHTA and CDR2 is FQGNSA in the germline V gene. The ends were cut back, 4 bases at V and 8 bases at J, with 12 bases in the middle. The DNA for the CDR3 is TGTGCCAGCAGCTCCCCGCCCAGACATGAGCAGTTCTTC. This translates into CASSSPPRHEQFF.

This clone was observed a few times. V gene TRBV5-1 combines with J gene TRBJ1-4; D not certain. Germline CDR1 reads SGHRS; CDR2 reads YFSETQ. Trimming cost V 0 bases and J 5 bases, with 8 bases left between them. This CDR3 region has 14 residues. The CDR3 region is CASSLAGRNEKLFF. CDR3 coding DNA: TGCGCCAGCAGCTTGGCCGGGAGGAATGAAAAACTGTTTTTT.

This chain uses TRBV4-1 with TRBJ2-7, with D perhaps TRBD2 (6 bases). The germline CDR1 and CDR2 sequences are MGHRA and YSYEKL. This CDR3 comprises 14 residues. The ends were cut back, 4 bases at V and 0 bases at J, with 10 bases in the middle. The CDR3 bases are TGCGCCAGCAGCCCTATCGGGAGCTCCTACGAGCAGTACTTC. This encodes CASSPIGSSYEQYF.

The chain couples TRBV7-6 to TRBJ2-5; D uncertain. Germline loops: CDR1 SGHVS, CDR2 FNYEAQ. The CDR3 totals 12 residues. Trimming took 4 bases from V and 5 from J, leaving 8 bases between them. CDR3 sequence: CASSSSRETQYF. The CDR3 DNA is TGTGCCAGCAGCTCCTCTAGGGAGACCCAGTACTTC.

The V call is TRBV5-4, the J call TRBJ1-4, with TRBD1 matching 8 bases. Losses at the gene ends were 4 bases for V and 5 bases for J; bases not matched to a gene: 4. The germline V gene has CDR1 SGHNT and CDR2 YYREEE (reference sequence). This CDR3 spans 14 amino acids. The CDR3 reads CASSITGGNEKLFF. The DNA of the CDR3 is TGTGCCAGCAGCATCACAGGGGGAAATGAAAAACTGTTTTTT.

This chain links TRBV27 with TRBJ1-2; maybe TRBD1 (5 bases). The CDR3 is 16 residues long. CDR1 MNHEY and CDR2 SMNVEV come from the germline V gene (reference sequence). The V end was cut by 10 bases, the J end by 7 bases, with 28 bases between. CDR3 region: CATLPAPADSSGGYTF. The CDR3, as DNA: TGTGCCACGCTACCGGCGCCAGCTGACAGCTCTGGTGGCTACACCTTC.

The V gene is TRBV4-1, the J gene TRBJ1-1, with D maybe TRBD1 (5 bases). V lost 1 base and J lost 4, with 10 bases in between. The CDR3 consists of 14 residues. Germline assignment: CDR1 MGHRA and CDR2 YSYEKL. The CDR3 loop is CASSQVQGTTEAFF. The CDR3 coding sequence is TGCGCCAGCAGCCAAGTGCAGGGAACCACTGAAGCTTTCTTT.

The chain has TRBV5-1 and TRBJ1-5; tentatively, D is TRBD1 (6 bases). V dropped 0 bases and J dropped 6 bases, with 13 bases sitting between them. The CDR3 is 15 residues long. Germline V gene sequence: CDR1 SGHRS, CDR2 YFSETQ. CDR3 in amino acids: CASSLDGTRGQPQHF. The CDR3 nucleotides are TGCGCCAGCAGCTTGGACGGGACAAGAGGTCAGCCCCAGCATTTT.

The rearrangement uses TRBV5-4 and TRBJ2-3; a weak D match, TRBD2 (5 bases). V lost 4 bases, J lost 2 bases, and 8 bases lay in between. The CDR3 has 13 amino acids. Germline CDR1 and CDR2: SGHNT and YYREEE (reference sequence). CDR3 loop: CASSASPTDTQYF. CDR3 nucleotide sequence: TGTGCCAGCAGCGCTAGCCCCACAGATACGCAGTATTTT.

The chain carries TRBV11-3 and TRBJ2-3, with D perhaps being TRBD1 or TRBD2 (5 bases each). Per germline, CDR1 SGHNT and CDR2 YENEEA. The ends were cut back, 8 bases at V and 1 base at J, with 16 bases in the middle. CDR3 length: 15 residues. The DNA of the CDR3 is TGTGCCAGCGGGGACGGGTTTTCGGGCACAGATACGCAGTATTTT. Translating it yields CASGDGFSGTDTQYF.

The chain is built from TRBV7-9 and TRBJ2-3; D gene uncertain. V dropped 5 bases and J dropped 2 bases, with 5 bases sitting between them. The CDR3 length is 12 residues. CDR1 and CDR2 (germline): SEHNR, FQNEAQ (reference sequence). CDR3 loop: CASSGNTDTQYF. Here the CDR3 DNA reads TGTGCCAGCAGCGGTAACACAGATACGCAGTATTTT.

The chain uses TRBV5-5 and TRBJ2-7; the D gene is possibly TRBD2 (6 bases). This CDR3 has 14 amino acids. V lost 3 bases to trimming and J lost 5 bases, with 15 bases between them. CDR1 is SGHKS and CDR2 is YYEKEE in the germline V gene (reference sequence). The CDR3 sequence: CASSSSLALHEQYF. The CDR3, as DNA: TGTGCCAGCAGCTCCTCTCTAGCGCTTCACGAGCAGTACTTC. Full variable domain (missing parts from reference TRBV5-5 and TRBJ2-7): DAGVTQSPTHLIKTRGQQVTLRCSPISGHKSVSWYQQVLGQGPQFIFQYYEKEERGRGNFPDRFSARQFPNYSSELNVNALLLGDSALYLCASSSSLALHEQYFGPGTRLTVT.

The CDR3 DNA reads TGTGCCAGCAGCCAAGATTACGGGGGGGAGGGCGTGTACGAGCAGTACTTC. Translation: CASSQDYGGEGVYEQYF. This chain uses TRBV4-2 with TRBJ2-7, with 8 bases identical to TRBD2. The CDR3 covers 17 residues. V dropped 0 bases and J dropped 4; count of bases not matched to a gene: 11. Germline V gene data show CDR1 as LGHNA and CDR2 as YNFKEQ.

The J gene is TRBJ2-3, the V gene TRBV7-2, with D perhaps matching TRBD2 (6 bases). Trimming took 5 bases from V and 0 from J, leaving 15 bases between them. CDR3 size: 16 residues. The germline gives CDR1 SGHTA, CDR2 FQGNSA. The CDR3 is CASSDPTRGSTDTQYF. The CDR3 DNA reads TGTGCCAGCAGCGATCCTACGCGGGGAAGCACAGATACGCAGTATTTT.